This T cell receptor (beta chain) stems from a study of CD8 T cells in ankylosing spondylitis. This clonotype occurred a few times. What it binds is not known. CDR1 and CDR2 from the germline V gene are SGHRS and YFSETQ. This CDR3 is 16 amino acids long. The V gene lost 5 bases and the J gene lost 1 base, with 17 bases spanning the gap. Each CDR3 protein gets one entry after TCRdb re-called the 5' RACE reads with MiXCR. The profile shows 750,000 to 850,000 distinct CDR3 sequences, 12% of them singletons. Study-wide results and caveats: Relatively rare in peripheral blood, disease-linked clones were also CD8+. The study identified a TCR beta motif of several highly homologous variants that appeared characteristic of ankylosing spondylitis blood. Earlier reports found some motif variants in synovial fluid and blood in reactive arthritis. Disease-linked clones reportedly showed significant enrichment in matched ankylosing spondylitis synovial fluid.

The clonotype comes from a male donor with ankylosing spondylitis. The V gene is TRBV5-1, the J gene TRBJ2-3; D is perhaps TRBD1 (5 bases). Input material: blood, either unsorted or a sorted T cell fraction (not recorded which). The CDR3 is CASSVPFDSRTDTQYF. The CDR3 DNA sequence: TGCGCCAGCAGTGTCCCTTTCGACAGCCGCACAGATACGCAGTATTTT.